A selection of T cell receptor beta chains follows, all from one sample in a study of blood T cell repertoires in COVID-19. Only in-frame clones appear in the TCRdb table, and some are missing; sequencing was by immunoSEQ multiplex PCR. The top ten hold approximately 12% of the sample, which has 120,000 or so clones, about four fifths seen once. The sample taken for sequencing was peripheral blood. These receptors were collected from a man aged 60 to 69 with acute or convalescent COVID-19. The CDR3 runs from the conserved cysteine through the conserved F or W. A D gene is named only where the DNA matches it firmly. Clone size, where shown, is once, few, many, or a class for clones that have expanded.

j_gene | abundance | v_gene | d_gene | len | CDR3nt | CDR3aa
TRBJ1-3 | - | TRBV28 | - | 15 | TGTGCCAGCAGTTCCCCGGGGGGCTCTGGAAACACCATATATTTT | CASSSPGGSGNTIYF
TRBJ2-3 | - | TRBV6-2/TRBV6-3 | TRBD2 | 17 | TGTGCCAGCAGTGACCCGACTCTAGCGGGGGGCACAGATACGCAGTATTTT | CASSDPTLAGGTDTQYF
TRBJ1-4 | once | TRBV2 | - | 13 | TGTGCCAGCAGTGCAAACTTGAATGAAAAACTGTTTTTT | CASSANLNEKLFF
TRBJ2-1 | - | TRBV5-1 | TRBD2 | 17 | TGCGCCAGCAGCTTCACCCTCGGCGGGAGCTCCTACAATGAGCAGTTCTTC | CASSFTLGGSSYNEQFF
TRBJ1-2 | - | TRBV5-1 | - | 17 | TGCGCCAGCAGCTTGGATGGGACACCTTCTAGAACTTATGGCTACACCTTC | CASSLDGTPSRTYGYTF
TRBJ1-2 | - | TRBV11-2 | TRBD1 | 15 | TGTGCCAGCAGCTTAGTCGGACAGGGGGACTATGGCTACACCTTC | CASSLVGQGDYGYTF
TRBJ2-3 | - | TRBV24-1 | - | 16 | TGTGCCACCAGTGATTTCGGGGGGCGTCCCACAGATACGCAGTATTTT | CATSDFGGRPTDTQYF
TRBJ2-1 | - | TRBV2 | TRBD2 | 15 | TGTGCCAGCAGGGGGACTAGCGGTTCATACAATGAGCAGTTCTTC | CASRGTSGSYNEQFF
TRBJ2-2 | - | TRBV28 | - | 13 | TGTGCCAGCAGTTTCTCCAACACCGGGGAGCTGTTTTTT | CASSFSNTGELFF
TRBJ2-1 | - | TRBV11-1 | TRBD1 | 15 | TGTGCCAGCAGCCACGGACAGGGCCCTTGGAATGAGCAGTTCTTC | CASSHGQGPWNEQFF
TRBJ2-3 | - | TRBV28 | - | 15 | TGTGCCAGCAGTTTAGTCATGTCGGGGATAGATACGCAGTATTTT | CASSLVMSGIDTQYF
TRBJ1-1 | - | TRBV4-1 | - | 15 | TGCGCCAGCAGCCAAGGCAGGTGGGGACTAACTGAAGCTTTCTTT | CASSQGRWGLTEAFF
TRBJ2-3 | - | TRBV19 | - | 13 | TGTGCCAGTAGAAGGACTCTCACAGATACGCAGTATTTT | CASRRTLTDTQYF
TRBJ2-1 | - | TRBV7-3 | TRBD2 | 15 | TGTGCCAGCAGCATCGGACTAGCGGGTTACAATGAGCAGTTCTTC | CASSIGLAGYNEQFF
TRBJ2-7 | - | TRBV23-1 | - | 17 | TGCGCCAGCAGTTTAAACGACGACAGGCGTAGCTCCTACGAGCAGTACTTC | CASSLNDDRRSSYEQYF
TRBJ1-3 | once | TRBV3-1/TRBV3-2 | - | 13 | TGTGCCAGCAGCCCCTCCAAGCCAAACACCATATATTTT | CASSPSKPNTIYF
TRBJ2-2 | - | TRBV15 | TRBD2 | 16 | TGTGCCACCAGCAGAGGGCCTAGCGGGAGCCCCGGGGAGCTGTTTTTT | CATSRGPSGSPGELFF
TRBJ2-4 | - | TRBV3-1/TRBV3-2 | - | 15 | TGTGCCAGGTTGTTATACCGCAGAACCAAAAACATTCAGTACTTC | CARLLYRRTKNIQYF
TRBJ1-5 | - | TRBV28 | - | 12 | TGTGCCAGCCCGCAGGGCAATCAGCCCCAGCATTTT | CASPQGNQPQHF
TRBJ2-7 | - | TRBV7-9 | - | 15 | TGTGCCAGCAGCTTAGTGGGCCCAGGATCCTACGAGCAGTACTTC | CASSLVGPGSYEQYF
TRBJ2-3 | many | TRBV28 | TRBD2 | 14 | TGTGCCAGCAGTTTCCTAGCGGGTACAGATACGCAGTATTTT | CASSFLAGTDTQYF
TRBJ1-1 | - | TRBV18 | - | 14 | TGTGCCAGCTCACCAGCGGCAGGGGCCACTGAAGCTTTCTTT | CASSPAAGATEAFF
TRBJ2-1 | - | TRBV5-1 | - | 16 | TGCGCCAGCAGCTTGTCCACAGCGGACTCCTACAATGAGCAGTTCTTC | CASSLSTADSYNEQFF
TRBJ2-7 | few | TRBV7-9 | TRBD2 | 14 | TGTGCCAGCGCGTTGGGGCGGGAGGTCGACGAGCAGTACTTC | CASALGREVDEQYF
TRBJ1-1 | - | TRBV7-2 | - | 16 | TGTGCCAGCAGCGAACCCCCAGGGGTGATTTGGACTGAAGCTTTCTTT | CASSEPPGVIWTEAFF
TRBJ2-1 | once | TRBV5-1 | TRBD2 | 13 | TGCGCCAGCAGCGCGCGGGAGAACAATGAGCAGTTCTTC | CASSARENNEQFF
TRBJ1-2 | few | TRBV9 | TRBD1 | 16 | TGTGCCAGCAGCGCTGCGGGACAGGGAATCGCCTATGGCTACACCTTC | CASSAAGQGIAYGYTF
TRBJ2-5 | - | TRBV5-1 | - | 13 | TGCGCCAGCAGCCTAAGTGGAGGGCTGGCCCAGTACTTC | CASSLSGGLAQYF
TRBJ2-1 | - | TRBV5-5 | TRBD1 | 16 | TGTGCCAGCAGCGCCCGGGGCAGGGGGACCTACAATGAGCAGTTCTTC | CASSARGRGTYNEQFF
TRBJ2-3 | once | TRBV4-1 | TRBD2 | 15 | TGCGCCAGCAGCCAAGGCGGGAGTTTCGGAGATACGCAGTATTTT | CASSQGGSFGDTQYF
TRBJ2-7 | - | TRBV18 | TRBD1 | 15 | TGTGCCAGCTCACCATATCAAGGGGGCCAGTACGAGCAGTACTTC | CASSPYQGGQYEQYF
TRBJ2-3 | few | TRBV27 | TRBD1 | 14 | TGTGCCAGCAGTCGCCAGGGGGCCGTCGATACGCAGTATTTT | CASSRQGAVDTQYF
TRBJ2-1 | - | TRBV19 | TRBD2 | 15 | TGTGCCAGTAGTCCTATAGCGGGAGCGATGAATGAGCAGTTCTTC | CASSPIAGAMNEQFF
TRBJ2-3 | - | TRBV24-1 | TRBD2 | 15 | TGTGCCACCAGTGATTTGCGTGCTAGCGGGAGTACGCAGTATTTT | CATSDLRASGSTQYF
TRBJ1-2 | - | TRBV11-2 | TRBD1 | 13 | TGTGCCAGCAGCTTAGGTACAGGGGATGGCTACACCTTC | CASSLGTGDGYTF
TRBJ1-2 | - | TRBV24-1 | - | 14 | TGTGCCACCAGTGACCCTCAGGGCCGCTATGGCTACACCTTC | CATSDPQGRYGYTF
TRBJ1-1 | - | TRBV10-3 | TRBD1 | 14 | TGTGCCATCAGGACCGGGACAGGGAACACTGAAGCTTTCTTT | CAIRTGTGNTEAFF
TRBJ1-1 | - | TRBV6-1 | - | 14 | TGTGCCAGCAGTGAATGGCGGGGGAACACTGAAGCTTTCTTT | CASSEWRGNTEAFF
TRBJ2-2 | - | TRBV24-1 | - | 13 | TGTGCCACCTCGAACACAGGGTCAGGGGAGCTGTTTTTT | CATSNTGSGELFF
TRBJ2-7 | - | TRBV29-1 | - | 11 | TGCAGCGTTGTAGTAGTAAACGAGCAGTACTTC | CSVVVVNEQYF
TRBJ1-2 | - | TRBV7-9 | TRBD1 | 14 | TGTGCCAGCGCCCGGGACAGGGGGCTTTATGGCTACACCTTC | CASARDRGLYGYTF
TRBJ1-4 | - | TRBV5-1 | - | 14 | TGCGCCAGCAGCTTGATCCCAGCCGGGGAAAAACTGTTTTTT | CASSLIPAGEKLFF
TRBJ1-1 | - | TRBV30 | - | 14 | TGTGCCTGGAGTGTATGGGGACATCATTCTGAAGCTTTCTTT | CAWSVWGHHSEAFF
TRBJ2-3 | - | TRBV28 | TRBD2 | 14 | TGTGCTTCCGCTGAGGGAGGGAACACAGATACGCAGTATTTT | CASAEGGNTDTQYF
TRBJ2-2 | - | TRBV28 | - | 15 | TGTGCCAGCAGTTTAGGCGGGTACGTCCCCGGGGAGCTGTTTTTT | CASSLGGYVPGELFF
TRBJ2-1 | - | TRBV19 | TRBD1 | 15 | TGTGCCAGTACCGTCCGGGACAGGGGGTACAATGAGCAGTTCTTC | CASTVRDRGYNEQFF
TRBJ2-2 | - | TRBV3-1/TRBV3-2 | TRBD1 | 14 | TGTGCCAGCAGCCAAGATGTAGGGGGCCGGGAGCTGTTTTTT | CASSQDVGGRELFF